This T cell receptor beta chain was sequenced during a study of blood T cells in healthy people across ages. Across the study: T cells yielded about one barcoded beta molecule per two cells through template switching. Broader study findings: The long-lived group displayed more naive CD4+ cells, plus higher diversity, than the aged donors did. A roughly linear age-dependent decrease characterized TCR beta diversity per million T cells.

Extracted total RNA amounted to at least 5 micrograms for each sample. With regard to this clonotype: Its specificity is unknown.

For the second PCR, which ran for about 6 to 11 cycles, a sample-barcoded 5' primer and a J-beta primer mix were used. MiXCR, run by TCRdb on the 5' RACE reads, gives a single entry per CDR3 protein. Among hundreds of thousands of distinct CDR3 sequences, approximately 49% were seen once, and the ten largest hold roughly 31%. The germline V gene encodes CDR1 DFQATT and CDR2 SNEGSKA (reference sequence). CDR3 length equals 14 residues. Trimming shortened V by 2 bases and J by 5 bases, and 15 bases separated the two germline ends. V gene TRBV20-1 combines with J gene TRBJ2-5; no clear D. The source of this sequence is a woman aged 60 to 75 in good health. Material for sequencing was blood. The CDR3 DNA reads as TGCAGTGCTAGATTTAGAGGACCCTCGGAGACCCAGTACTTC. This encodes CSARFRGPSETQYF.